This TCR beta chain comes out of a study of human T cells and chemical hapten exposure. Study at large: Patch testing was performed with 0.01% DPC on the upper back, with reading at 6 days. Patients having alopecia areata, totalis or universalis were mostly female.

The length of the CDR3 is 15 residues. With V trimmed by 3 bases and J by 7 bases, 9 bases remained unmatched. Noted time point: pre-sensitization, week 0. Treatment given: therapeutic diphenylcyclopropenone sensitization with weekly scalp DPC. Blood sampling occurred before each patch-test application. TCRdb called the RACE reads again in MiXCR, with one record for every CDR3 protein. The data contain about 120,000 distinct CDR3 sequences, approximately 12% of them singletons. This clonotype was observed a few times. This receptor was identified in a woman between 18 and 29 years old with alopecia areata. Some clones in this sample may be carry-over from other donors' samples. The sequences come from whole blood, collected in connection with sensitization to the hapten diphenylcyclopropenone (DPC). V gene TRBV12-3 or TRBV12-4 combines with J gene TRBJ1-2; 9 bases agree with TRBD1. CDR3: CASSFMDRGIIGYTF. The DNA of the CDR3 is TGTGCCAGCAGTTTCATGGACAGGGGTATCATTGGCTACACCTTC.